Reported below is one T cell receptor (beta chain). Its cognate antigen is unknown. Sample time point: blood at routine non-recurrence follow-up after resection. Unsorted tumor, nontumor lung tissue or cryopreserved PBMC supplied the whole RNA. This sample was included in a study of spatial heterogeneity in lung cancer. Turning to the study itself: The donor population consisted of approximately 70 patients with untreated, early-stage non-small cell lung cancer. Available PBMC from follow-up, collected a median of roughly two years after resection, underwent sequencing.

TCR cDNA molecules each carried a unique molecular identifier. TCRdb reprocessed the 5' RACE reads via MiXCR and lists one record per CDR3 protein. Of around 110,000 distinct CDR3 sequences in the sample, roughly an eighth are singletons; the top ten hold roughly 15%. Points from the study as a whole: Ubiquitous expanded tumor TCRs were observed in blood more at resection than follow-up.

CDR3 length: 14 residues. Trimming shortened V by 7 bases and J by 4 bases, and 15 bases separated the two germline ends. Germline V gene data show CDR1 as SGDLS and CDR2 as YYNGEE. The specimen was PBMCs, collected at follow-up. This receptor was taken from a male donor with early-stage non-small cell lung cancer. This chain connects TRBV9 to TRBJ2-1; the D gene is possibly TRBD1 (5 bases). The CDR3 nucleotides are TGTGCCAGCGCTGAAAGGGGTGATTACAATGAGCAGTTCTTC. This encodes CASAERGDYNEQFF.